Shown below are 21 T cell receptor beta chains from a single sample sequenced in a study of prognosis after radiotherapy for stage I lung cancer (dated by TCRdb to about 2021). Sequencing relied on an Illumina HiSeq 3000. Two rounds of multiplex PCR were performed to amplify the TCR beta CDR3 region from genomic DNA. The first PCR round used primers specific to each TRBV and TRBJ gene, and the primer sequences were filed in Chinese patent CN105087789A. Using fastp trimming at Q25 and MiXCR clonotype assembly, TCRdb reanalyzed the public sequencing data and kept in-frame beta chains. Rows with a matching CDR3 protein are joined into one entry that keeps the most common DNA and genes. Counted in this sample were fewer than 20,000 distinct CDR3 sequences; about 44% of them appeared once. The ten biggest clones cover around 40% of the sample. Specimen: PBMCs, collected before or after stereotactic body radiation therapy (not recorded which). Receptors were obtained from a donor older than 45 with non-small cell lung cancer.

This clonotype qualifies as medium-sized (0.01 to 0.1%). The chain couples TRBV11-2 to TRBJ2-7; D may be TRBD1 or TRBD2 (6 bases each). The V and J ends lost 0 bases and 0 bases respectively, with 9 bases between them. The CDR3 spans 15 residues. Germline CDR1 reads SGHAT; CDR2 reads FQNNGV. CDR3 nucleotides: TGTGCCAGCAGCTTAGAAGGGGGACTCTCCTACGAGCAGTACTTC. Its translation is CASSLEGGLSYEQYF.

At least ten counts were recorded for this clonotype. The chain has TRBV29-1 and TRBJ2-3, with D possibly matching TRBD2 (6 bases). This CDR3 is built from 12 residues. Germline V gives CDR1 SQVTM, CDR2 ANQGSEA. V was shortened by 4 bases and J by 3 bases, with 8 bases between the two germline ends. For the CDR3, the DNA is TGCAGCGTTGCGGCGGGAACAGATACGCAGTATTTT. Its translation is CSVAAGTDTQYF.

Only one count was recorded for this clonotype. The conserved phenylalanine or tryptophan normally closing the CDR3 is absent here, so this likely arose from a read error. The chain has TRBV7-6 and TRBJ2-1; D perhaps matches TRBD1 (6 bases). Germline V gene lookup returns CDR1 SGHVS and CDR2 FNYEAQ. There are 16 residues in the CDR3. CDR3 protein: CASSLFQGSSYNEQFI. DNA of the CDR3: TGTGCCAGCAGCTTATTTCAGGGGAGCTCCTACAACGAGCAGTTCATC.

As for this clonotype: A much larger clone sits a single nucleotide away, making a read error possible. The chain couples TRBV7-6 to TRBJ2-7; no reliable D call. Germline V gene sequence: CDR1 SGHVS, CDR2 FNYEAQ. Trimming left V 2 bases short and J 4 bases short, with 6 bases between. The length of the CDR3 is 12 residues. In DNA form, the CDR3 reads TGTGCCAGCAGCTTATCCCAGTACGAGCAGTACTTC. The encoded protein is CASSLSQYEQYF.

The chain uses TRBV20-1 and TRBJ1-6; 9 bases are shared with TRBD1. The CDR3 contains 15 residues. With 1 base clipped from V and 8 bases from J, the junction kept 6 bases outside the gene matches. CDR1 DFQATT and CDR2 SNEGSKA come from the germline V gene (reference sequence). The CDR3 coding sequence is TGCAGTGCTAGAGTGGGACAGGGTTACGATTCACCCCTCCACTTT. Its translation: CSARVGQGYDSPLHF.

This clonotype was picked up many times. The rearrangement uses TRBV20-1 and TRBJ2-7, with 8 bases matching TRBD2. CDR3 length equals 14 residues. The V gene end was trimmed by 4 bases and the J gene end by 3 bases; junction bases not matched to a gene: 8. The V gene's germline CDR1 is DFQATT and CDR2 SNEGSKA (reference sequence). This chain's CDR3 is CSATTAGLGYEQYF. In DNA form, the CDR3 reads TGCAGTGCTACAACCGCGGGACTAGGCTACGAGCAGTACTTC.

The chain employs TRBV20-1 and TRBJ1-5; D may be TRBD1 (5 bases). V lost 3 bases and J lost 6, with 12 bases in between. The CDR3 length is 13 residues. In germline, CDR1 is DFQATT, CDR2 SNEGSKA (reference sequence). The CDR3 sequence is CSARTRAAQPQHF. CDR3 DNA sequence: TGCAGTGCTAGGACCAGGGCAGCTCAGCCCCAGCATTTT.

A note on this clonotype: This clone may be a read error of a much larger clone one base away. The V and J genes are TRBV6-4 and TRBJ2-2; 8 bases are a match to TRBD1. The trim removed 6 bases at V and 7 bases at J, leaving 13 bases unmatched. CDR3 length: 16 amino acids. Germline V gene sequence: CDR1 MRHNA, CDR2 SNTAGT. The chain's CDR3 is CASRGVEQGAGGELFF. In nucleotides, the CDR3 is TGTGCCAGCAGGGGGGTGGAGCAGGGGGCCGGCGGGGAGCTGTTTTTT.

The rearrangement joins TRBV20-1 to TRBJ1-5; TRBD1 agrees at 8 bases. Losses at the gene ends were 1 base for V and 4 bases for J; bases not matched to a gene: 6. The CDR3 extends over 15 amino acids. Germline V gene lookup returns CDR1 DFQATT and CDR2 SNEGSKA (reference sequence). The CDR3 DNA is TGCAGTGCTAGAGTCGGGACAGGCGGAAATCAGCCCCAGCATTTT. Its protein product is CSARVGTGGNQPQHF.

The V gene is TRBV6-1, the J gene TRBJ1-5; TRBD1 matches at 7 bases. The CDR3 is 15 amino acids. The trim removed 2 bases at V and 7 bases at J, leaving 8 bases unmatched. The germline V gene encodes CDR1 MNHNS and CDR2 SASEGT. The CDR3 bases are TGTGCCAGCAGTGAAACAGGTTTAGGGGGCCAGCCCCAGCATTTT. Translation: CASSETGLGGQPQHF.

In this sample, this clonotype turned up once. The chain couples TRBV11-3 to TRBJ2-1, with unresolved D. Trimming removed 3 bases from V and 12 bases from J, with 12 bases in between. Germline CDR1 and CDR2: SGHNT and YENEEA. CDR3 length equals 12 residues. The CDR3 coding sequence is TGTGCCAGCAGCTTCATAGGTGGCGGGCAGTTCTTC. It encodes CASSFIGGGQFF.

This sequence joins TRBV28 and TRBJ2-7, with D possibly being TRBD1 or TRBD2 (5 bases each). Trimming stripped 6 bases from V and 10 bases from J, with 22 bases between. CDR1 and CDR2 (germline): MDHEN, SYDVKM. The CDR3 contains 14 residues. The CDR3 nucleotides read TGTGCCAGCAGAAGCGCCAGGGTAGATCGGGAACAGTACTTC. Its translation is CASRSARVDREQYF.

In its sample, this clonotype was seen once. This rearrangement joins TRBV6-1 to TRBJ2-1; D is possibly TRBD1 or TRBD2 (5 bases each). This CDR3 is 17 amino acids long. Germline loops: CDR1 MNHNS, CDR2 SASEGT. V was trimmed by 2 bases and J by 3 bases, leaving 17 bases between them. The CDR3 coding sequence is TGTGCCAGCAGTGAAAGGATACGGGACGTCTACTACAATGAGCAGTTCTTC. Encoded protein: CASSERIRDVYYNEQFF.

The chain joins TRBV6-2 or TRBV6-3 to TRBJ1-3, with D unresolved. Germline V lookup: CDR1 MNHEY, CDR2 SVGEGT. The CDR3 is 12 residues long. V dropped 8 bases and J dropped 0 bases, with 5 bases sitting between them. The CDR3, as DNA: TGTGCCAGCGGTCCCTCTGGAAACACCATATATTTT. It codes for CASGPSGNTIYF.

This clonotype was seen a single time. One junction end does not reproduce the germline sequence, and a read error may be involved. This chain uses TRBV6-2 or TRBV6-3 with TRBJ2-2; perhaps TRBD1 as D (6 bases). Germline CDR1 reads MNHEY; CDR2 reads SVGEGT. There are 17 residues in the CDR3. The CDR3 sequence: CASSDVIVGAGTGELFF. In nucleotides, the CDR3 is TGTGCCAGCAGTGATGTCATAGTGGGGGCCGGCACCGGCGAGCTGTTTTTT.

Only a few counts were recorded for this clonotype. V and J are TRBV11-2 and TRBJ1-2; TRBD1 is a possible D gene (6 bases). Trimming left V 3 bases short and J 4 bases short, with 15 bases between. The CDR3 runs to 15 residues. Germline values: CDR1 SGHAT, CDR2 FQNNGV. The DNA of the CDR3 is TGTGCCAGCAGCTTTGGGGGGGGCTCGAGCTATGGCTACACCTTC. Amino acid sequence: CASSFGGGSSYGYTF.

Notes on this clonotype: This clone may be a read error of a much larger clone one base away. The genes are TRBV10-3 and TRBJ2-2; no firm D call. The V end was cut by 3 bases, the J end by 6 bases, with 14 bases between. This CDR3 contains 15 residues. Germline-derived CDR1 and CDR2 are ENHRY and SYGVKD. The CDR3 nucleotides read TGTGCCATCAGTGATCCATGGGTTTCTGCCGGGGAGCTGTTTTTT. Translation: CAISDPWVSAGELFF.

This clonotype was found a few times. A far bigger clonotype differs at one base, so this is likely a read error. The V call is TRBV6-8, the J call TRBJ2-2; 9 nucleotides agree with TRBD1. Germline CDR1 reads MNHGY; CDR2 reads SAAAGT. This CDR3 is built from 13 residues. CDR3 protein: CVSRGQGVGELFF. CDR3 DNA sequence: TGTGTCAGCAGGGGACAGGGAGTAGGGGAGCTGTTTTTT.

The chain is built from TRBV28 and TRBJ1-1; D not certain. The length of the CDR3 is 14 residues. CDR1 and CDR2 from the germline V gene are MDHEN and SYDVKM. V was trimmed by 10 bases and J by 0 bases, leaving 15 bases between them. CDR3 loop: CATLRWTLNTEAFF. CDR3 DNA: TGTGCCACCTTAAGATGGACTCTGAACACTGAAGCTTTCTTT.

The genes are TRBV19 and TRBJ2-1, with 13 nucleotides matching TRBD2. The CDR3 loop spans 15 amino acids. Looked up from germline, CDR1 is LNHDA and CDR2 is SQIVND (reference sequence). V was pared by 4 bases and J by 10 bases, with 7 bases of the junction left unmatched. This CDR3 is CASSKGGLAGSEQFF. In nucleotides, the CDR3 is TGTGCCAGTAGTAAGGGGGGACTAGCGGGAAGCGAGCAGTTCTTC.

The chain carries TRBV7-6 and TRBJ2-7; D tentatively fits TRBD1 or TRBD2 (5 bases each). This CDR3 has 14 amino acids. The germline V gene has CDR1 SGHVS and CDR2 FNYEAQ. V was clipped by 6 bases and J by 4 bases, with 16 bases between them. CDR3 in amino acids: CASRGSGTQYEQYF. The DNA for the CDR3 is TGTGCCAGCAGGGGATCCGGGACCCAATACGAGCAGTACTTC.